Listed here is a single T cell receptor (beta chain). Antigen unknown. These data originate in a study of T cell repertoires in cytomegalovirus infection. Study-wide background: An indication of both CMV infection and matching HLA type came from public TCR beta signatures.

Findings of the study overall: CMV carriers with the relevant HLA were identified by cumulative public TCR beta family frequency. It was HLA-C-restricted CMV-specific TCR beta clonotypes that dominated the response ex vivo.

TCRdb independently ran MiXCR on the reads; one entry per CDR3 protein. The top ten hold 18% of the sample, which has hundreds of thousands of distinct CDR3 sequences, around a third seen once. This receptor was obtained from a human donor in good health (CMV status not recorded). Some clones in this sample may be carry-over from other donors' samples. The material was cultured PBMCs, obtained from culture after CMV antigen stimulation.

The CDR3 loop reads CASSLNTGRRSGNTIYF. As DNA, the CDR3 is TGTGCCAGCAGTTTGAATACAGGGAGGAGATCTGGAAACACCATATATTTT. The chain is built from TRBV28 and TRBJ1-3, with TRBD1 as a possible D gene (6 bases). Germline V gene data show CDR1 as MDHEN and CDR2 as SYDVKM. V gave up 3 bases and J gave up 1 base, with 16 bases separating them. This CDR3 has 17 amino acids.